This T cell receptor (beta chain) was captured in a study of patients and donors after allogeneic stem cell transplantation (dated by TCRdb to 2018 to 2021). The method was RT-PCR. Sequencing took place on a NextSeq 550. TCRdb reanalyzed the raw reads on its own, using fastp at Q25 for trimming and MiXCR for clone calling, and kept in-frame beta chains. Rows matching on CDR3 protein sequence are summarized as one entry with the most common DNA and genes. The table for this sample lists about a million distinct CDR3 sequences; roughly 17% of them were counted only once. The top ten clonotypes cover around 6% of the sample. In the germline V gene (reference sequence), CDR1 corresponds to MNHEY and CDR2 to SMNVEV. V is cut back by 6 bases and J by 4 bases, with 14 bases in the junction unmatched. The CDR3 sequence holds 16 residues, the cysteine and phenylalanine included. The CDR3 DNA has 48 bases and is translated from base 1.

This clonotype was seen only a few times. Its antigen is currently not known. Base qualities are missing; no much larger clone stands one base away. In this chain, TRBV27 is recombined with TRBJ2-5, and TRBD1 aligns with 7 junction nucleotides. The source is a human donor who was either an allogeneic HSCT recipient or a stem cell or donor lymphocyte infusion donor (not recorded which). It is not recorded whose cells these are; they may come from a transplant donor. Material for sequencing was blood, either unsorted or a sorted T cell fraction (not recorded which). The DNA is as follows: TGTGCCAGCAGACCAGGCCTCGGGAACAGGGGAGAGACCCAGTACTTC. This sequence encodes CASRPGLGNRGETQYF.